A single sample is the source of the 8 T cell receptor beta chains below, sequenced in a study of radiotherapy plus CTLA-4 blockade in lung cancer. Here immunoSEQ multiplex PCR was the method, and the copy in TCRdb shows in-frame clones only, minus some. The sample has more than 90,000 clones, 70% to 85% seen once. This material consisted of peripheral blood, taken from a patient treated with radiotherapy plus ipilimumab. The receptors shown here come from a human donor with non-small cell lung cancer that progressed on radiotherapy plus ipilimumab. Some clones in this sample may be carry-over from other donors' samples.

This chain joins TRBV5-6 and TRBJ2-7; D is ambiguous. Germline assignment: CDR1 SGHDT and CDR2 YYEEEE. Trimming shortened V by 0 bases and J by 4 bases, and 5 bases separated the two germline ends. The CDR3 length is 12 residues. The CDR3 sequence: CASSLDNYEQYF. CDR3 bases: TGTGCCAGCAGCTTGGACAATTACGAGCAGTACTTC.

In its sample, this clone was seen a few times. The J gene is TRBJ1-2, the V gene TRBV5-8; D is ambiguous. The CDR3 is 13 residues long. Between the trimmed V and J ends, which lost 5 bases and 5 bases, there was a span of 13 bases. Germline CDR1 is SGHTS and CDR2 is YDEGEE. CDR3 residues: CASRSRLDYGYTF. Here the CDR3 DNA reads TGTGCCAGCAGGTCCAGGCTGGATTATGGCTACACCTTC.

J is TRBJ1-1 and V is TRBV28; D remains ambiguous. Germline V CDR1 and CDR2: MDHEN, SYDVKM. Trimming pared 1 base from V and 6 bases from J, leaving 15 bases between. The length of the CDR3 is 15 residues. The CDR3 reads CASSLFSGKFAEAFF. The CDR3 DNA follows: TGTGCCAGCAGTTTATTTTCGGGGAAGTTCGCTGAAGCTTTCTTT. The whole variable domain, remainder taken from reference TRBV28 and TRBJ1-1, is DVKVTQSSRYLVKRTGEKVFLECVQDMDHENMFWYRQDPGLGLRLIYFSYDVKMKEKGDIPEGYSVSREKKERFSLILESASTNQTSMYLCASSLFSGKFAEAFFGQGTRLTVV.

The chain combines TRBV11-2 with TRBJ2-7; D may be TRBD1 or TRBD2 (6 bases each). The germline V gene encodes CDR1 SGHAT and CDR2 FQNNGV. V was cut by 1 base and J by 6 bases, with 13 bases left in between. The CDR3 has 14 residues. CDR3 protein: CASSLGTGGFEQYF. The DNA of the CDR3 is TGTGCCAGCAGCTTAGGGACCGGGGGCTTCGAGCAGTACTTC.

The genes are TRBV7-9 and TRBJ2-1; TRBD2 aligns across 8 bases. With V trimmed by 5 bases and J by 2 bases, 5 bases remained unmatched. CDR1 and CDR2 from the germline V gene are SEHNR and FQNEAQ (reference sequence). The CDR3 length is 15 residues. CDR3 amino acids: CASSSQRGTYNEQFF. In DNA form, the CDR3 reads TGTGCCAGCAGCAGCCAGCGGGGGACCTACAATGAGCAGTTCTTC.

In regard to this clone: Other DNA sequences from this sample encode an identical CDR3 as well. V usage is TRBV5-1 and J usage is TRBJ1-1; D is unclear. The CDR3 is 14 residues long. V was clipped by 0 bases and J by 2 bases, with 8 bases between them. Looked up from germline, CDR1 is SGHRS and CDR2 is YFSETQ. The DNA for the CDR3 is TGCGCCAGCAGCTTGGCCGGCAGAAACACTGAAGCTTTCTTT. Translated, it gives CASSLAGRNTEAFF.

This chain connects TRBV4-3 to TRBJ2-2; 9 bases align to TRBD1. Looked up from germline, CDR1 is LGHNA and CDR2 is YSLEER. The CDR3 contains 18 residues. V lost 5 bases and J lost 2; bases outside the gene matches: 12. The CDR3 sequence: CASSEYGQGIINTGELFF. The CDR3 nucleotides are TGCGCCAGCAGCGAATACGGACAGGGGATCATTAACACCGGGGAGCTGTTTTTT.

This chain connects TRBV6-1 to TRBJ2-7; 11 nucleotides agree with TRBD1. This CDR3 region has 15 residues. V gave up 7 bases and J gave up 4 bases; unmatched junction bases: 9. CDR1 MNHNS and CDR2 SASEGT come from the germline V gene. The CDR3 DNA reads TGTGCCAGCATGGGACGCCGGGACAGGGGGTACGAGCAGTACTTC. The encoded protein is CASMGRRDRGYEQYF.